A single T cell receptor (beta chain) is shown here with its context. The germline V and J ends were trimmed by 1 base and 2 bases, with 12 bases remaining between them. The CDR3 is 16 residues long. The germline V gene encodes CDR1 MGHRA and CDR2 YSYEKL. The PCR used 60 Vbeta and 13 Jbeta primers. Clones were sequenced by immunoSEQ multiplex PCR, and TCRdb holds only the in-frame ones, with some missing. The sample yields roughly 120,000 clones, around 80% seen once. The sample belongs to a study of cytomegalovirus exposure and HLA in healthy donors. Specimen: PBMCs. The receptor was isolated from a man aged 30-40 years in good health and CMV-seropositive. This chain links TRBV4-1 with TRBJ1-5; D gene uncertain. The CDR3 here is CASSQVPISGNQPQHF. In DNA, the CDR3 is TGCGCCAGCAGCCAAGTCCCGATTTCGGGCAATCAGCCCCAGCATTTT.